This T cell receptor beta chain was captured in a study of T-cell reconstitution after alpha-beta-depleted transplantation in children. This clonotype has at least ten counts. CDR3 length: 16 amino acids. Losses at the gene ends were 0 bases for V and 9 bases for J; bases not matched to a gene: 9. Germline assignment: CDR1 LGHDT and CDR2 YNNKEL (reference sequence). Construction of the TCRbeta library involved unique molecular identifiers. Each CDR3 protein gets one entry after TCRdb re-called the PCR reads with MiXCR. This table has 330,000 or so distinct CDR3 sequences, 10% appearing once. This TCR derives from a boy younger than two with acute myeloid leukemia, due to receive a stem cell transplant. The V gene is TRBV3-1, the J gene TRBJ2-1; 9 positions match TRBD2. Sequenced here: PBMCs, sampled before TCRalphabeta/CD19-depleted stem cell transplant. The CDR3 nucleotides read TGTGCCAGCAGCCAAGATATCGGGGCGGGGGGGCGTGAGCAGTTCTTC. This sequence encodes CASSQDIGAGGREQFF.